Sequencing of this TCR beta chain was carried out in a study of control samples from healthy donors and cancer patients. This clone has a handful of counts. Sequenced by immunoSEQ multiplex PCR; TCRdb stores in-frame clones only, minus some. The sample consists of 160,000 or so clones, approximately 90% of them appearing once. Germline V gene sequence: CDR1 SGHNT, CDR2 YYREEE (reference sequence). The CDR3 totals 16 residues. V lost 4 bases to trimming and J lost 7 bases, with 18 bases between them. The source material was blood. The sequence was collected from a woman aged 25 to 39 in good health. The chain recombines TRBV5-4 with TRBJ1-6; D is possibly TRBD1 (6 bases). CDR3 nucleotides: TGTGCCAGCAGCCTGGCGCTGACGGGGGCAAATTCACCCCTCCACTTT. Residues: CASSLALTGANSPLHF.